The 29 T cell receptor beta chains below were found in one sample sequenced in a study of cytomegalovirus exposure and HLA in healthy donors. Researchers ran the PCR with 60 Vbeta and 13 Jbeta primers. Repertoires were generated with immunoSEQ multiplex PCR, while TCRdb's copy carries only in-frame clones and drops some. The table has 95,000 to 150,000 clones, about 73% seen once. Material for sequencing was PBMCs. These receptors were collected from a woman aged 30 to 39 in good health and CMV-seropositive.

This clone appeared a single time. The V and J genes are TRBV6-1 and TRBJ2-7; 7 nucleotides agree with TRBD2. The V segment lost 7 bases and the J segment 2 bases; nucleotides outside the gene matches: 5. The germline gives CDR1 MNHNS, CDR2 SASEGT. This CDR3 contains 13 residues. The CDR3: CASKREGAYEQYF. As DNA, the CDR3 is TGTGCCAGCAAAAGGGAGGGCGCCTACGAGCAGTACTTC.

The chain is built from TRBV7-8 and TRBJ1-1; 9 nucleotides align to TRBD1. With V trimmed by 5 bases and J by 0 bases, 4 bases remained unmatched. The CDR3 extends over 15 amino acids. Germline CDR1 and CDR2: SGHVS and FQNEAQ. CDR3 residues: CASSKQGAVNTEAFF. The CDR3 nucleotides are TGTGCCAGCAGCAAACAGGGGGCGGTGAACACTGAAGCTTTCTTT.

The chain links TRBV5-1 to TRBJ2-6; a weak D match, TRBD1 (6 bases). CDR3 size: 16 residues. Trimming shortened V by 2 bases and J by 2 bases, and 11 bases separated the two germline ends. Germline CDR1 and CDR2: SGHRS and YFSETQ. CDR3 residues: CASSLQGLAGANVLTF. For the CDR3, the DNA is TGCGCCAGCAGCTTACAGGGCCTGGCTGGGGCCAACGTCCTGACTTTC.

The chain recombines TRBV10-2 with TRBJ2-2, with 9 bases aligning to TRBD1. V was pared by 6 bases and J by 6 bases, with 8 bases of the junction left unmatched. Germline V gene lookup returns CDR1 WSHSY and CDR2 SAAADI. CDR3 size: 15 residues. The CDR3 DNA follows: TGCGCCAGCAGCCCCCCGACAGGGGGTTCCGGGGAGCTGTTTTTT. Translation: CASSPPTGGSGELFF.

This rearrangement joins TRBV2 to TRBJ1-2, with TRBD1 as a possible D gene (6 bases). The CDR3 totals 15 residues. Germline assignment: CDR1 SNHLY and CDR2 FYNNEI. The germline V and J ends were trimmed by 6 bases and 7 bases, with 21 bases remaining between them. CDR3 in amino acids: CASSERSAGGLGYTF. CDR3 sequence (DNA): TGTGCCAGCAGCGAAAGATCTGCCGGGGGGCTTGGCTACACCTTC.

This chain uses TRBV10-3 with TRBJ1-4; perhaps TRBD1 as D (6 bases). The CDR3 loop spans 14 amino acids. Trimming pared 10 bases from V and 6 bases from J, leaving 18 bases between. CDR1 ENHRY and CDR2 SYGVKD come from the germline V gene. The CDR3 loop is CATREQGTDEKLFF. CDR3 nucleotide sequence: TGTGCCACCCGAGAGCAGGGGACGGATGAAAAACTGTTTTTT.

The V call is TRBV6-5, the J call TRBJ1-2; D gene ambiguous. Germline loops: CDR1 MNHEY, CDR2 SVGAGI. The V and J ends lost 6 bases and 10 bases respectively, with 15 bases between them. The CDR3 has 12 amino acids. CDR3 sequence: CASSNHARSYTF. The CDR3 DNA sequence: TGTGCCAGCAGCAACCACGCGAGGTCCTACACCTTC.

The chain couples TRBV4-3 to TRBJ2-5; the match to TRBD2 covers 8 bases. The CDR3 is made up of 14 amino acids. The germline CDR1 and CDR2 sequences are LGHNA and YSLEER. V gave up 0 bases and J gave up 6 bases; unmatched junction bases: 3. The CDR3 region has the DNA TGCGCCAGCAGCCAAGATCGGGGGGGACAGACCCAGTACTTC. Residues: CASSQDRGGQTQYF.

The chain employs TRBV19 and TRBJ1-2; TRBD1 is a possible D gene (6 bases). The V end lost 10 bases, the J end lost 3 bases, and 15 bases lay between the germline ends. The CDR3 is 13 residues long. Per germline, CDR1 LNHDA and CDR2 SQIVND (reference sequence). The CDR3: CATKKGGDYGYTF. CDR3 coding DNA: TGTGCCACTAAAAAAGGGGGAGACTATGGCTACACCTTC.

The chain combines TRBV28 with TRBJ1-2; D is ambiguous. Germline loops: CDR1 MDHEN, CDR2 SYDVKM. The CDR3 length is 13 residues. Trimming shortened V by 3 bases and J by 5 bases, and 10 bases separated the two germline ends. The CDR3 bases are TGTGCCAGCAGTTTGGGCAGCCGGTATGGCTACACCTTC. As protein: CASSLGSRYGYTF.

The V gene is TRBV10-2, the J gene TRBJ2-3; D gene uncertain. The germline V and J ends were trimmed by 7 bases and 2 bases, with 10 bases remaining between them. This CDR3 has 13 amino acids. CDR1 WSHSY and CDR2 SAAADI come from the germline V gene. For the CDR3, the DNA is TGCGCCAGCATGGGCAGTATCACAGATACGCAGTATTTT. Protein: CASMGSITDTQYF.

The V and J genes are TRBV4-1 and TRBJ2-2; 7 positions agree with TRBD2. Trimming cost V 6 bases and J 5 bases; bases outside gene matches: 12. This CDR3 region has 16 residues. Germline CDR1 is MGHRA and CDR2 is YSYEKL. The CDR3 DNA sequence: TGCGCCAGCAGAGGCGGGACTACCTGGGGGACCGGGGAGCTGTTTTTT. Protein: CASRGGTTWGTGELFF.

CDR3 bases: TGTGCCAGCAGCCCCGGGTTAGCGGGGGGGCAGGAGACCCAGTACTTC. Amino acid sequence: CASSPGLAGGQETQYF. This chain joins TRBV13 and TRBJ2-5; the match to TRBD2 covers 11 bases. Trimming took 5 bases from V and 5 from J; bases not matched to a gene: 10. This CDR3 has 16 amino acids. Germline V CDR1 and CDR2: PRHDT, FYEKMQ (reference sequence).

The CDR3, as DNA: TGCGCCAGCAGCTTGGTCGTTAGCAGGGGCACTGAAGCTTTCTTT. Translating gives CASSLVVSRGTEAFF. The rearrangement joins TRBV5-1 to TRBJ1-1, with D possibly being TRBD1 (6 bases). The CDR3 covers 15 residues. V was clipped by 0 bases and J by 4 bases, with 13 bases between them. Per germline, CDR1 SGHRS and CDR2 YFSETQ.

The chain employs TRBV4-3 and TRBJ1-2; D gene unclear. Between the trimmed V and J ends, which lost 0 bases and 8 bases, there was a span of 10 bases. Per germline, CDR1 LGHNA and CDR2 YSLEER. The CDR3 sequence is 13 residues long. CDR3 in DNA: TGCGCCAGCAGCCAAGACCGGTTCATCGGCTACACCTTC. Encoded protein: CASSQDRFIGYTF.

The chain employs TRBV7-2 and TRBJ1-2; D not resolved. The CDR3 is 12 residues long. V gave up 3 bases and J gave up 4 bases, with 6 bases separating them. The germline V gene has CDR1 SGHTA and CDR2 FQGNSA. For the CDR3, the DNA is TGTGCCAGCAGCTTTGAGATCTATGGCTACACCTTC. The encoded protein is CASSFEIYGYTF.

The rearrangement links TRBV5-1 to TRBJ2-1, with D perhaps TRBD2 (5 bases). The CDR3 length is 13 residues. V lost 0 bases, J lost 7 bases, and 8 bases lay in between. CDR1 and CDR2 from the germline V gene are SGHRS and YFSETQ. The CDR3 DNA reads TGCGCCAGCAGCTTGGGTGGGGAGAATGAGCAGTTCTTC. Its protein is CASSLGGENEQFF.

The chain is built from TRBV2 and TRBJ1-3; D possibly corresponds to TRBD1 (6 bases). Germline CDR1 is SNHLY and CDR2 is FYNNEI. Between the trimmed V and J ends, which lost 5 bases and 5 bases, there was a span of 16 bases. The CDR3 contains 15 residues. Written as DNA, the CDR3 is TGTGCCAGCAGTACAGGGCGGGTTATTAGAAACACCATATATTTT. This sequence encodes CASSTGRVIRNTIYF.

CDR3 residues: CASSQNAGGRYEQYF. CDR3 nucleotides: TGTGCCAGCAGTCAAAATGCCGGGGGTCGCTACGAGCAGTACTTC. The rearrangement joins TRBV27 to TRBJ2-7; D is possibly TRBD2 (6 bases). This CDR3 contains 15 residues. Germline CDR1 MNHEY, CDR2 SMNVEV (reference sequence). V was pared by 5 bases and J by 3 bases, with 17 bases between.

V and J are TRBV25-1 and TRBJ2-3; D unresolved. Looked up from germline, CDR1 is MGHDK and CDR2 is SYGVNS. Trimming took off 2 bases at V and 2 bases at J, with 8 bases between the two ends. The CDR3 has 14 residues. This CDR3 is CASSERTATDTQYF. The CDR3 region has the DNA TGTGCCAGCAGTGAACGAACAGCCACAGATACGCAGTATTTT.

This chain connects TRBV10-3 to TRBJ1-1; D call uncertain. Germline lookup yields CDR1 ENHRY and CDR2 SYGVKD. Trimming stripped 7 bases from V and 2 bases from J, with 11 bases between. CDR3 length: 13 amino acids. The CDR3 DNA is TGTGCCATCAAGGCGCGGCTAAACACTGAAGCTTTCTTT. It encodes CAIKARLNTEAFF.

CDR3 DNA: TGTGCCAGCAGCGTAGAGCGGGGGATTGGCTACAATGAGCAGTTCTTC. This translates into CASSVERGIGYNEQFF. The chain joins TRBV9 to TRBJ2-1; TRBD2 matches 8 bases. The CDR3 has 16 amino acids. Per germline, CDR1 SGDLS and CDR2 YYNGEE. V shed 0 bases and J 3 bases; nucleotides not matched to a gene: 5.

The chain joins TRBV7-3 to TRBJ2-6; TRBD1 might be the D (5 bases). V shed 5 bases and J shed 0 bases, with 8 bases lying between them. This CDR3 spans 15 amino acids. CDR1 and CDR2 from the germline V gene are SGHTA and FQGTGA. The CDR3 protein is CASSPQGSGANVLTF. In DNA form, the CDR3 reads TGTGCCAGCAGCCCCCAGGGCTCTGGGGCCAACGTCCTGACTTTC. Based on the CDR3 plus reference TRBV7-3 and TRBJ2-6, the full variable domain is GAGVSQTPSNKVTEKGKYVELRCDPISGHTALYWYRQSLGQGPEFLIYFQGTGAADDSGLPNDRFFAVRPEGSVSTLKIQRTERGDSAVYLCASSPQGSGANVLTFGAGSRLTVL.

This chain uses TRBV28 with TRBJ2-7; no clear D gene. This CDR3 region has 14 residues. Germline V CDR1 and CDR2: MDHEN, SYDVKM. Trimming cost V 7 bases and J 2 bases, with 15 bases left between them. CDR3 sequence reads: CASNNLGAAYEQYF. In nucleotides, the CDR3 is TGTGCCAGCAATAACCTGGGCGCCGCCTACGAGCAGTACTTC.

The chain employs TRBV27 and TRBJ1-3; tentative D call: TRBD1 (5 bases). Deletions cut 7 bases from V and 3 bases from J, with 13 bases between. Germline values: CDR1 MNHEY, CDR2 SMNVEV (reference sequence). This CDR3 is built from 14 residues. CDR3 nucleotides: TGTGCCAGCAAAGAAAGCAGGGTTGGAAACACCATATATTTT. This sequence encodes CASKESRVGNTIYF.

The V and J genes are TRBV5-6 and TRBJ1-2, with TRBD1 as a possible D gene (6 bases). Trimming pared 3 bases from V and 8 bases from J, leaving 20 bases between. CDR3 size: 15 residues. Per germline, CDR1 SGHDT and CDR2 YYEEEE. Written as DNA, the CDR3 is TGTGCCAGCAGCTCTCGGGAAACAGGGATGAGAGGCTACACCTTC. This codes for CASSSRETGMRGYTF.

This chain links TRBV28 with TRBJ1-1, with D possibly TRBD1 on 5 matching bases. The CDR3 extends over 16 amino acids. Per the germline V gene, CDR1 is MDHEN and CDR2 is SYDVKM. The V end was cut by 4 bases, the J end by 0 bases, with 15 bases between. CDR3 nucleotide sequence: TGTGCCAGCAGTTACAGGTTCGGCCAGGTGAACACTGAAGCTTTCTTT. It translates to CASSYRFGQVNTEAFF.

The V call is TRBV10-3, the J call TRBJ1-1; 9 bases are shared with TRBD1. The germline V gene encodes CDR1 ENHRY and CDR2 SYGVKD. CDR3 length: 15 residues. With 2 bases clipped from V and 9 bases from J, the junction kept 10 bases outside the gene matches. CDR3 protein: CAISEPSRDRDQAFF. CDR3 DNA sequence: TGTGCCATCAGTGAGCCGTCCCGGGACAGGGACCAAGCTTTCTTT.

A few counts support this clone. The V gene is TRBV5-4, the J gene TRBJ1-2, with D perhaps matching TRBD1 (5 bases). The V gene's germline CDR1 is SGHNT and CDR2 YYREEE (reference sequence). The CDR3 is made up of 15 amino acids. The V end lost 2 bases, the J end lost 2 bases, and 13 bases lay between the germline ends. The CDR3 region is CASSFTTAHNYGYTF. The CDR3 DNA reads as TGTGCCAGCAGCTTTACGACAGCACACAACTATGGCTACACCTTC.